This T cell receptor beta chain was observed in a study of cytomegalovirus exposure and HLA in healthy donors. About the research overall: An analysis done earlier identified about 120 million unique TCR beta sequences from about 180 million T cells.

This clone has more than one count but fewer than ten. The antigen is undetermined. The primer mix had 60 Vbeta and 13 Jbeta primers. The table came from immunoSEQ multiplex PCR; TCRdb's copy has only in-frame clones and leaves some out. Of some 190,000 clones in the sample, under 9.5% were seen once. Germline CDR1 and CDR2: LGHNA and YNFKEQ. The length of the CDR3 is 14 residues. V lost 4 bases and J lost 3; bases outside the gene matches: 6. Whole-study findings and limits: Exclusion applied to some V segments, including TRBV6-2 and TRBV6-3, as they were indistinguishable. Earlier analysis found most TCR beta V segments productive about 87% or about 30% of the time.

Input material: PBMCs. The V gene is TRBV4-2, the J gene TRBJ2-7; 7 bases match TRBD1. This TCR was recovered from a woman between 25 and 40 years old in good health and CMV-seropositive. The CDR3 sequence is CASSPGQAGYEQYF. Written as DNA, the CDR3 is TGTGCCAGCAGCCCCGGACAGGCTGGCTACGAGCAGTACTTC.